The present T cell receptor beta chain was sequenced within a study of monozygotic twins with cystic fibrosis. Repertoires were generated with immunoSEQ multiplex PCR, while TCRdb's copy carries only in-frame clones and drops some. This table holds roughly 25,000 clones, 95% to 98% found once. This TCR derives from a girl aged 2 to 10 with cystic fibrosis. The sequencing sample was made of blood.

The CDR3 DNA sequence: TGCGCCAGCAGCTCGACAGGTCTCAACGAGCAGTACTTC. As protein: CASSSTGLNEQYF. The genes are TRBV5-1 and TRBJ2-5, with D maybe TRBD1 (6 bases). TRBJ2-7 matches the DNA end more closely, so the J call is doubtful. Germline V gene lookup returns CDR1 SGHRS and CDR2 YFSETQ. The CDR3 extends over 13 amino acids.